The 17 T cell receptor beta chains in this list originate from one sample, sequenced in a study of blood T cell repertoires in COVID-19. Data came from immunoSEQ multiplex PCR; TCRdb stores just in-frame clones and leaves some out. In the table there are a few hundred thousand clones, around 85% of which are singletons. The sequenced sample consisted of peripheral blood. The source of these receptors is a woman aged 18 to 35 with acute or convalescent COVID-19.

The chain employs TRBV5-1 and TRBJ2-7, with D maybe TRBD1 (5 bases). The CDR3 is 13 amino acids. Germline CDR1 SGHRS, CDR2 YFSETQ. V was clipped by 3 bases and J by 3 bases, with 10 bases between them. The DNA of the CDR3 is TGCGCCAGCAGCTCGTCTACAGGCTACGAGCAGTACTTC. This encodes CASSSSTGYEQYF.

V usage is TRBV5-4 and J usage is TRBJ2-1; 9 nucleotides agree with TRBD2. Germline V lookup: CDR1 SGHNT, CDR2 YYREEE (reference sequence). CDR3 length: 16 residues. The V and J ends lost 1 base and 6 bases, in that order; junction bases with no gene match: 8. CDR3 DNA sequence: TGTGCCAGCAGCTTGACTGCGGGGGGGCCGAGCAATGAGCAGTTCTTC. It encodes CASSLTAGGPSNEQFF. Combining the CDR3 with reference TRBV5-4 and TRBJ2-1 gives the whole variable domain ETGVTQSPTHLIKTRGQQVTLRCSSQSGHNTVSWYQQALGQGPQFIFQYYREEENGRGNFPPRFSGLQFPNYSSELNVNALELDDSALYLCASSLTAGGPSNEQFFGPGTRLTVL.

This chain links TRBV2 with TRBJ2-5; possibly TRBD2 for D (5 bases). Trimming shortened V by 4 bases and J by 5 bases, and 5 bases separated the two germline ends. Germline lookup yields CDR1 SNHLY and CDR2 FYNNEI. This CDR3 contains 11 residues. CDR3 protein: CASSGRETQYF. The CDR3 nucleotides are TGTGCCAGCAGTGGGAGGGAGACCCAGTACTTC.

The chain links TRBV19 to TRBJ1-2, with 7 nucleotides matching TRBD1. Germline V gene sequence: CDR1 LNHDA, CDR2 SQIVND (reference sequence). The V segment lost 3 bases and the J segment 4 bases; nucleotides outside the gene matches: 14. The CDR3 is 17 residues long. CDR3 protein: CASSISGVGDSLYGYTF. The CDR3 DNA reads TGTGCCAGTAGTATCAGTGGCGTGGGGGACAGTCTCTATGGCTACACCTTC.

The CDR3 sequence: CASSRTGTAYEQYF. Written as DNA, the CDR3 is TGCGCCAGCAGCCGAACTGGGACAGCCTACGAGCAGTACTTC. The rearrangement uses TRBV4-1 and TRBJ2-7; 7 nucleotides line up with TRBD1. Germline V CDR1 and CDR2: MGHRA, YSYEKL. The CDR3 has 14 amino acids. Trimming cost V 4 bases and J 2 bases; bases outside gene matches: 5.

V usage is TRBV5-1 and J usage is TRBJ2-7; maybe TRBD2 (5 bases). From germline, CDR1 is SGHRS and CDR2 YFSETQ. The CDR3 totals 15 residues. V dropped 0 bases and J dropped 2 bases, with 12 bases sitting between them. The CDR3 nucleotides are TGCGCCAGCAGCTTGGGGTCGGGGTCAGCCTACGAGCAGTACTTC. Translation: CASSLGSGSAYEQYF. The full variable domain, rest sourced from reference TRBV5-1 and TRBJ2-7, is KAGVTQTPRYLIKTRGQQVTLSCSPISGHRSVSWYQQTPGQGLQFLFEYFSETQRNKGNFPGRFSGRQFSNSRSEMNVSTLELGDSALYLCASSLGSGSAYEQYFGPGTRLTVT.

J is TRBJ2-7 and V is TRBV19; the match to TRBD2 covers 7 bases. The ends lost 4 bases at V and 4 bases at J; junction bases unmatched: 7. The CDR3 spans 14 residues. Germline V gene sequence: CDR1 LNHDA, CDR2 SQIVND (reference sequence). In DNA, the CDR3 is TGTGCCAGTAGTAGTTCGGGCGGGAGTTACGAGCAGTACTTC. Protein: CASSSSGGSYEQYF.

With respect to this clone: Other nucleotide sequences from this sample produce the same CDR3. The chain employs TRBV6-5 and TRBJ2-7; D is perhaps TRBD2 (5 bases). Germline CDR1 MNHEY, CDR2 SVGAGI. CDR3 length: 12 amino acids. V lost 7 bases to trimming and J lost 0 bases, with 7 bases between them. The CDR3 nucleotides are TGTGCCAGCACCGGGGTCTCCTACGAGCAGTACTTC. This sequence encodes CASTGVSYEQYF.

V and J are TRBV9 and TRBJ2-7, with 8 bases matching TRBD1. The CDR3 has 13 amino acids. Germline CDR1 SGDLS, CDR2 YYNGEE. With V trimmed by 0 bases and J by 5 bases, 1 base remained unmatched. CDR3 amino acids: CASSVETGDEQYF. The CDR3, as DNA: TGTGCCAGCAGCGTAGAGACAGGGGACGAGCAGTACTTC. Together with reference TRBV9 and TRBJ2-7, the CDR3 gives the full variable domain: DSGVTQTPKHLITATGQRVTLRCSPRSGDLSVYWYQQSLDQGLQFLIQYYNGEERAKGNILERFSAQQFPDLHSELNLSSLELGDSALYFCASSVETGDEQYFGPGTRLTVT.

In this sample, this clone turned up a few times. V and J are TRBV9 and TRBJ2-7, with D possibly matching TRBD2 (7 bases). This CDR3 comprises 15 residues. Looked up from germline, CDR1 is SGDLS and CDR2 is YYNGEE. The ends were cut back, 0 bases at V and 1 base at J, with 11 bases in the middle. Written as DNA, the CDR3 is TGTGCCAGCAGCGTAGCGGGGGGCCTTTCCTACGAGCAGTACTTC. The encoded protein is CASSVAGGLSYEQYF.

V and J are TRBV6-5 and TRBJ2-3, with D possibly TRBD1 on 6 matching bases. The V gene lost 7 bases and the J gene lost 8 bases, with 13 bases spanning the gap. The CDR3 length is 12 residues. CDR1 and CDR2 from the germline V gene are MNHEY and SVGAGI. CDR3 bases: TGTGCCAGCACAGGGGATGAGGGTACGCAGTATTTT. This encodes CASTGDEGTQYF.

The J gene is TRBJ1-2, the V gene TRBV25-1, with 8 bases matching TRBD1. V shed 6 bases and J 4 bases; nucleotides not matched to a gene: 4. Per germline, CDR1 MGHDK and CDR2 SYGVNS. CDR3 length: 13 amino acids. CDR3 sequence reads: CASSRTGIYGYTF. CDR3 nucleotides: TGTGCCAGCAGCCGGACAGGGATCTATGGCTACACCTTC.

The sample holds one count of this clone. The rearrangement uses TRBV5-1 and TRBJ1-4; D is perhaps TRBD1 (5 bases). The V gene's germline CDR1 is SGHRS and CDR2 YFSETQ. CDR3 length: 14 amino acids. Trimming left V 4 bases short and J 7 bases short, with 14 bases between. This chain's CDR3 is CASSEVQGSEKLFF. The CDR3 nucleotides read TGCGCCAGCAGCGAAGTGCAGGGAAGTGAAAAACTGTTTTTT. Variable domain in full (rest from reference TRBV5-1 and TRBJ1-4): KAGVTQTPRYLIKTRGQQVTLSCSPISGHRSVSWYQQTPGQGLQFLFEYFSETQRNKGNFPGRFSGRQFSNSRSEMNVSTLELGDSALYLCASSEVQGSEKLFFGSGTQLSVL.

The chain carries TRBV6-1 and TRBJ1-3; tentatively, D is TRBD1 (6 bases). Germline loops: CDR1 MNHNS, CDR2 SASEGT. V was trimmed by 2 bases and J by 0 bases, leaving 14 bases between them. The length of the CDR3 is 17 residues. The CDR3 DNA is TGTGCCAGCAGTGAAAGCGGGACACGGAGCTCTGGAAACACCATATATTTT. The encoded protein is CASSESGTRSSGNTIYF.

CDR3 sequence reads: CASSVGDTEAFF. The CDR3 bases are TGTGCCAGCAGTGTCGGGGACACTGAAGCTTTCTTT. The gene calls are TRBV2 and TRBJ1-1; D remains ambiguous. The CDR3 extends over 12 amino acids. With 4 bases removed from V and 3 bases from J, the gap between germline ends came to 6 bases. The V gene's germline CDR1 is SNHLY and CDR2 FYNNEI.

This clone showed up just a few times. The chain links TRBV5-1 to TRBJ1-1, with 9 bases fitting TRBD1. V lost 3 bases, J lost 6 bases, and 6 bases stayed unmatched. Germline assignment: CDR1 SGHRS and CDR2 YFSETQ. The length of the CDR3 is 14 residues. The CDR3 coding sequence is TGCGCCAGCAGCTCCGGGACAGGGTTAGCTGAAGCTTTCTTT. It codes for CASSSGTGLAEAFF. The full variable domain, rest sourced from reference TRBV5-1 and TRBJ1-1, is KAGVTQTPRYLIKTRGQQVTLSCSPISGHRSVSWYQQTPGQGLQFLFEYFSETQRNKGNFPGRFSGRQFSNSRSEMNVSTLELGDSALYLCASSSGTGLAEAFFGQGTRLTVV.

This clone was seen many times. The V call is TRBV19, the J call TRBJ1-6; 9 bases match TRBD1. CDR3 length: 14 residues. Germline CDR1 is LNHDA and CDR2 is SQIVND (reference sequence). Trimming removed 5 bases from V and 8 bases from J; junction bases left unmatched: 4. CDR3 bases: TGTGCCAGTAGTCGGGACAGGGTCGATTCACCCCTCCACTTT. Translation gives CASSRDRVDSPLHF. The entire variable domain, with the rest obtained from reference TRBV19 and TRBJ1-6, is as follows: DGGITQSPKYLFRKEGQNVTLSCEQNLNHDAMYWYRQDPGQGLRLIYYSQIVNDFQKGDIAEGYSVSREKKESFPLTVTSAQKNPTAFYLCASSRDRVDSPLHFGNGTRLTVT.